One and the same sample provided the 12 T cell receptor beta chains below, sequenced in a study of type 1 regulatory T cells. TCRdb ran MiXCR on the reads and lists one entry per CDR3 protein. The table records 60,000 to 80,000 distinct CDR3 sequences, about 69% of them present only once. For these TCRs, the target antigens are not known. Sequencing used cultured T cells, either the whole culture or a sorted T cell fraction (not recorded which). Subset given: Tr1-enriched cell product generated in vitro against host alloantigens. Receptors originate from a human donor in good health.

The rearrangement uses TRBV7-8 and TRBJ2-7; TRBD1 agrees at 9 bases. Looked up from germline, CDR1 is SGHVS and CDR2 is FQNEAQ. V dropped 3 bases and J dropped 4; count of bases not matched to a gene: 7. This CDR3 spans 15 amino acids. The CDR3 sequence is CASSLAPGTGYEQYF. The CDR3 region has the DNA TGTGCCAGCAGCTTGGCCCCGGGGACAGGGTACGAGCAGTACTTC.

This clonotype came up a few times. The rearrangement joins TRBV27 to TRBJ2-1; 9 bases align to TRBD1. Germline V gene sequence: CDR1 MNHEY, CDR2 SMNVEV (reference sequence). V dropped 4 bases and J dropped 2; count of bases not matched to a gene: 9. This CDR3 region has 17 residues. The chain's CDR3 is CASSSKDRGSPYNEQFF. The CDR3 coding sequence is TGTGCCAGCAGTTCGAAGGACAGGGGATCCCCCTACAATGAGCAGTTCTTC.

The chain has TRBV29-1 and TRBJ2-5; the D gene is possibly TRBD1 (5 bases). In germline, CDR1 is SQVTM, CDR2 ANQGSEA. V dropped 7 bases and J dropped 1 base, with 13 bases sitting between them. The CDR3 runs 13 residues. The CDR3 reads CSAFKGLQETQYF. The DNA of the CDR3 is TGCAGCGCCTTCAAGGGGCTCCAAGAGACCCAGTACTTC.

The chain recombines TRBV20-1 with TRBJ2-5, with a possible D match to TRBD2 (6 bases). Germline CDR1 and CDR2: DFQATT and SNEGSKA (reference sequence). The V gene lost 6 bases and the J gene lost 3 bases, with 17 bases spanning the gap. This CDR3 contains 14 residues. The CDR3 nucleotides read TGCAGTGCCTCACCGGGACTGAATGAAGAGACCCAGTACTTC. It specifies CSASPGLNEETQYF.

This chain joins TRBV27 and TRBJ2-7, with 9 bases identical to TRBD2. Unmatched junction bases numbered 5, after V lost 2 bases and J lost 0 bases. The length of the CDR3 is 16 residues. CDR1 MNHEY and CDR2 SMNVEV come from the germline V gene (reference sequence). CDR3 protein: CASSLTMTSGSYEQYF. CDR3 DNA sequence: TGTGCCAGCAGTTTAACCATGACTAGCGGCTCCTACGAGCAGTACTTC.

The chain carries TRBV27 and TRBJ2-2, with D perhaps TRBD2 (6 bases). Trimming stripped 4 bases from V and 4 bases from J, with 13 bases between. From germline, CDR1 is MNHEY and CDR2 SMNVEV (reference sequence). The CDR3 length is 15 residues. The CDR3 here is CASSWGGGFTGELFF. DNA of the CDR3: TGTGCCAGCAGTTGGGGTGGAGGGTTCACCGGGGAGCTGTTTTTT.

The rearrangement links TRBV4-3 to TRBJ2-3; 8 bases map to TRBD2. This CDR3 is built from 15 residues. Germline V gene data show CDR1 as LGHNA and CDR2 as YSLEER. J was trimmed by 5 bases and V by 0 bases; bases with no gene match: 4. The DNA for the CDR3 is TGCGCCAGCAGCCAAGATCGGCTAGCGGGAGATACGCAGTATTTT. Protein product: CASSQDRLAGDTQYF.

The V gene is TRBV4-2, the J gene TRBJ2-2; D remains unclear. The CDR3 runs 16 residues. V was trimmed by 1 base and J by 3 bases, leaving 12 bases between them. From germline, CDR1 is LGHNA and CDR2 YNFKEQ. The CDR3 DNA follows: TGTGCCAGCAGCCAAGTGAAGGTTTGGGACACCGGGGAGCTGTTTTTT. Translation: CASSQVKVWDTGELFF.

V and J are TRBV12-3 or TRBV12-4 and TRBJ1-4; D is ambiguous. The CDR3 loop spans 15 amino acids. V was shortened by 6 bases and J by 6 bases, with 17 bases between the two germline ends. CDR3 nucleotides: TGTGCCAGCAGCTCCCCGAGCCGGTGGGATGAAAAACTGTTTTTT. This sequence encodes CASSSPSRWDEKLFF.

This clonotype has just a few counts. This chain links TRBV7-9 with TRBJ1-5; D is ambiguous. There are 13 residues in the CDR3. Trimming cost V 1 base and J 5 bases, with 6 bases left between them. Germline CDR1 reads SEHNR; CDR2 reads FQNEAQ (reference sequence). The DNA for the CDR3 is TGTGCCAGCAGCTTAGACCCGGATCAGCCCCAGCATTTT. Translating gives CASSLDPDQPQHF. Full variable domain (outside the CDR3, taken from reference TRBV7-9 and TRBJ1-5): DTGVSQNPRHKITKRGQNVTFRCDPISEHNRLYWYRQTLGQGPEFLTYFQNEAQLEKSRLLSDRFSAERPKGSFSTLEIQRTEQGDSAMYLCASSLDPDQPQHFGDGTRLSIL.

This clonotype showed up just a few times. V usage is TRBV6-6 and J usage is TRBJ2-5; no definite D call. CDR3 length equals 13 residues. V lost 2 bases, J lost 6 bases, and 10 bases lay in between. Germline loops: CDR1 MNHNY, CDR2 SVGAGI (reference sequence). CDR3 sequence reads: CASSYGPEKTQYF. The CDR3 DNA follows: TGTGCCAGCAGTTACGGTCCGGAGAAGACCCAGTACTTC.

This rearrangement joins TRBV20-1 to TRBJ1-2; 7 bases match TRBD1. V gave up 5 bases and J gave up 4 bases; unmatched junction bases: 10. The germline CDR1 and CDR2 sequences are DFQATT and SNEGSKA (reference sequence). The CDR3 spans 14 residues. CDR3 DNA sequence: TGCAGTGCTGGCGGCAGGGGGACAGCCTATGGCTACACCTTC. Protein product: CSAGGRGTAYGYTF.